A single sample is the source of the 17 T cell receptor beta chains below, sequenced in a study of cytomegalovirus exposure and HLA in healthy donors. PCR employed 60 Vbeta and 13 Jbeta primers. Produced via immunoSEQ multiplex PCR; TCRdb's table is partial and in-frame only. Of roughly 120,000 clones in the sample, around 70% were seen once. The sequenced material came from PBMCs. The receptors were gathered from a young man in good health and CMV-seropositive.

The chain joins TRBV14 to TRBJ1-2; a possible D gene is TRBD1 (6 bases). CDR1 SGHDN and CDR2 FVKESK come from the germline V gene. The CDR3 contains 16 residues. The V gene lost 0 bases and the J gene lost 2 bases, with 13 bases spanning the gap. CDR3 nucleotides: TGTGCCAGCAGCCAAGATTTCGGGGGGCCCAACTATGGCTACACCTTC. Residues: CASSQDFGGPNYGYTF. Using reference TRBV14 and TRBJ1-2 for the parts outside the CDR3, the full variable domain is EAGVTQFPSHSVIEKGQTVTLRCDPISGHDNLYWYRRVMGKEIKFLLHFVKESKQDESGMPNNRFLAERTGGTYSTLKVQPAELEDSGVYFCASSQDFGGPNYGYTFGSGTRLTVV.

The CDR3 spells CASSNGGGEKLFF. The CDR3 DNA sequence: TGTGCCAGCAGTAACGGAGGCGGCGAAAAACTGTTTTTT. The V call is TRBV2, the J call TRBJ1-4, with D unclear. Germline V lookup: CDR1 SNHLY, CDR2 FYNNEI. V gave up 5 bases and J gave up 8 bases, with 12 bases separating them. There are 13 residues in the CDR3.

The rearrangement uses TRBV30 and TRBJ2-3; TRBD2 matches at 14 bases. After removal of 0 bases from V and 4 bases from J, the junction contained 6 bases not matched to a gene. Germline V gene lookup returns CDR1 GTSNPN and CDR2 SVGIG (reference sequence). This CDR3 is built from 17 residues. The CDR3 loop reads CAWSVGLAGVEADTQYF. CDR3 nucleotide sequence: TGTGCCTGGAGTGTGGGACTAGCGGGAGTGGAAGCAGATACGCAGTATTTT.

The chain combines TRBV13 with TRBJ2-7; 11 bases are a match to TRBD2. With 4 bases clipped from V and 5 bases from J, the junction kept 13 bases outside the gene matches. The CDR3 sequence is 17 residues long. Germline assignment: CDR1 PRHDT and CDR2 FYEKMQ (reference sequence). The CDR3 nucleotides are TGTGCCAGCAGCTCAACGTTAACTAGCGGGAGAATGCACGAGCAGTACTTC. Protein product: CASSSTLTSGRMHEQYF.

The rearrangement links TRBV30 to TRBJ2-1, with 8 bases aligning to TRBD2. Germline CDR1 and CDR2: GTSNPN and SVGIG (reference sequence). The length of the CDR3 is 14 residues. J was trimmed by 8 bases and V by 0 bases; bases with no gene match: 6. The CDR3 loop reads CAWSVAGRGDEQFF. CDR3 nucleotide sequence: TGTGCCTGGAGTGTTGCCGGGAGGGGAGATGAGCAGTTCTTC.

This chain links TRBV5-1 with TRBJ2-1, with 8 bases identical to TRBD2. After removal of 0 bases from V and 0 bases from J, the junction contained 2 bases not matched to a gene. The CDR3 extends over 16 amino acids. Germline V gene sequence: CDR1 SGHRS, CDR2 YFSETQ. The CDR3 reads CASSLVSGSSYNEQFF. The DNA for the CDR3 is TGCGCCAGCAGCTTGGTAAGCGGGAGCTCCTACAATGAGCAGTTCTTC.

The chain uses TRBV5-1 and TRBJ1-1; 9 bases fit TRBD1. J was trimmed by 3 bases and V by 4 bases; bases with no gene match: 7. The germline gives CDR1 SGHRS, CDR2 YFSETQ. The CDR3 spans 15 residues. DNA of the CDR3: TGCGCCAGCAGCGGAAGGACAGGGGAAGACACTGAAGCTTTCTTT. This encodes CASSGRTGEDTEAFF.

This clone was seen only a few times. Relative to the germline gene, one junction end is altered; a read error may explain this. V usage is TRBV7-9 and J usage is TRBJ2-1; 7 bases are shared with TRBD2. Germline V gives CDR1 SEHNR, CDR2 FQNEAQ (reference sequence). This CDR3 region has 17 residues. The CDR3 DNA reads as TGTGCCAGCAGCAACCTGTATGAGGGAGGGCCCTACAATGAGCAGCTCTTC. The encoded protein is CASSNLYEGGPYNEQLF.

This clone has a single count. This chain links TRBV5-1 with TRBJ2-7; TRBD1 matches at 7 bases. Germline trimming cut 4 bases from V and 7 bases from J; bases unmatched to any gene: 14. Germline V gene data show CDR1 as SGHRS and CDR2 as YFSETQ. This CDR3 comprises 15 residues. The CDR3 DNA sequence: TGCGCCAGCAGCGCGTCGGGACAGTTTTACGATGAGCAGTACTTC. It translates to CASSASGQFYDEQYF. The full variable domain, completed using reference TRBV5-1 and TRBJ2-7, is KAGVTQTPRYLIKTRGQQVTLSCSPISGHRSVSWYQQTPGQGLQFLFEYFSETQRNKGNFPGRFSGRQFSNSRSEMNVSTLELGDSALYLCASSASGQFYDEQYFGPGTRLTVT.

CDR3 nucleotide sequence: TGTGCCAGCAGTGTGACAGGGGGGACTGAAGCTTTCTTT. Protein sequence: CASSVTGGTEAFF. The chain carries TRBV6-4 and TRBJ1-1, with TRBD1 identical over 9 bases. V gave up 4 bases and J gave up 5 bases; unmatched junction bases: 2. Germline loops: CDR1 MRHNA, CDR2 SNTAGT. This CDR3 is built from 13 residues.

This chain connects TRBV7-9 to TRBJ1-1; a weak D match, TRBD1 (6 bases). CDR1 SEHNR and CDR2 FQNEAQ come from the germline V gene (reference sequence). Trimming pared 2 bases from V and 2 bases from J, leaving 12 bases between. This CDR3 region has 15 residues. The CDR3 DNA sequence: TGTGCCAGCAGCTTAAGCGGGGGCTTTAACACTGAAGCTTTCTTT. Translation gives CASSLSGGFNTEAFF.

V is TRBV5-1 and J is TRBJ2-7, with D tentatively TRBD2 (6 bases). Germline CDR1 SGHRS, CDR2 YFSETQ. Trimming cost V 0 bases and J 2 bases, with 9 bases left between them. This CDR3 region has 14 residues. The CDR3 reads CASSLGGVPYEQYF. Written as DNA, the CDR3 is TGCGCCAGCAGCTTGGGGGGGGTTCCCTACGAGCAGTACTTC.

The genes are TRBV2 and TRBJ2-3; D may be TRBD1 (5 bases). There are 14 residues in the CDR3. Trimming removed 7 bases from V and 2 bases from J, with 13 bases in between. CDR1 is SNHLY, CDR2 FYNNEI, per germline. The CDR3 DNA is TGTGCCAGCACCAGACAGATCGACACAGATACGCAGTATTTT. This gives the protein CASTRQIDTDTQYF. Complete variable domain (other parts from reference TRBV2 and TRBJ2-3): EPEVTQTPSHQVTQMGQEVILRCVPISNHLYFYWYRQILGQKVEFLVSFYNNEISEKSEIFDDQFSVERPDGSNFTLKIRSTKLEDSAMYFCASTRQIDTDTQYFGPGTRLTVL.

The rearrangement joins TRBV15 to TRBJ2-5; D gene uncertain. Trimming took off 0 bases at V and 4 bases at J, with 12 bases between the two ends. This CDR3 region has 15 residues. Germline CDR1 is LNHNV and CDR2 is YYDKDF (reference sequence). The CDR3 coding sequence is TGTGCCACCAGCAGAGATCGGTCTAGAAGAGAGACCCAGTACTTC. Its protein product is CATSRDRSRRETQYF. Together with reference TRBV15 and TRBJ2-5, the CDR3 gives the full variable domain: DAMVIQNPRYQVTQFGKPVTLSCSQTLNHNVMYWYQQKSSQAPKLLFHYYDKDFNNEADTPDNFQSRRPNTSFCFLDIRSPGLGDTAMYLCATSRDRSRRETQYFGPGTRLLVL.

The chain joins TRBV6-5 to TRBJ1-2, with D perhaps TRBD1 (6 bases). The CDR3 runs 14 residues. Germline V gene data show CDR1 as MNHEY and CDR2 as SVGAGI. V was pared by 1 base and J by 6 bases, with 12 bases between. The CDR3 DNA reads as TGTGCCAGCAGTTACTACAGGGAATTCGATGGCTACACCTTC. Translated: CASSYYREFDGYTF.

This clone has just a few counts. The J gene is TRBJ1-2, the V gene TRBV21-1. TRBV21-1 is designated a pseudogene. This CDR3 contains 18 residues. As DNA, the CDR3 is TGTGCCAGCAGCAAAAAGGGGTTGGAGGGTCGGGGTGCCTATGGCTACACCTTC. It codes for CASSKKGLEGRGAYGYTF.

The genes are TRBV5-5 and TRBJ1-1; 10 bases align to TRBD1. The V segment lost 6 bases and the J segment 3 bases; nucleotides outside the gene matches: 11. Germline assignment: CDR1 SGHKS and CDR2 YYEKEE (reference sequence). The CDR3 runs 16 residues. The CDR3 nucleotides are TGTGCCAGCACCTTACGACAGGGGGCGAGTTACACTGAAGCTTTCTTT. It is translated as CASTLRQGASYTEAFF.